This T cell receptor beta chain was sequenced in a study of technical replicates of blood from several donors. The protocol was immunoSEQ multiplex PCR, while the TCRdb copy is restricted to in-frame clones and leaves out a portion. The profile shows about 83,000 clones, 90% to 95% of them singletons. The sequence came from a human donor in good health. The specimen sequenced was T cells isolated from PBMCs.

CDR3 bases: TGTGCCAGCAGCCCTGGCCCCATTAGCAATCAGCCCCAGCATTTT. Translated: CASSPGPISNQPQHF. This chain connects TRBV5-6 to TRBJ1-5; no clear D. This CDR3 is 15 amino acids long. Germline V gene data show CDR1 as SGHDT and CDR2 as YYEEEE. With 4 bases removed from V and 0 bases from J, the gap between germline ends came to 11 bases.